A selection of T cell receptor beta chains follows, all from one sample in a study of CD8 T cells in Susac syndrome. TCRdb passed the immunoSEQ multiplex PCR reads through MiXCR, listing each CDR3 protein once. The repertoire includes 400,000 or so distinct CDR3 sequences, 75% to 90% of them detected once, and under 0.15% sits in the top ten. The specimen sequenced was CD8+ T cells from PBMCs. These receptors were collected from a human donor with multiple sclerosis. CDR3s include the opening cysteine and the closing phenylalanine or tryptophan. D genes are given only for firm matches. Size is stated for part of the rows, as once, few or many counts, or as a class when the clone is expanded.

V	length	size	D	J	CDR3	DNA
TRBV27	15	once	-	TRBJ2-7	CASSLFTGEAYEQYF	TGTGCCAGCAGTTTATTCACGGGAGAGGCGTACGAGCAGTACTTC
TRBV4-1	14	-	-	TRBJ2-7	CASSQVRGDYEQYF	TGCGCCAGCAGCCAAGTTCGTGGGGACTACGAGCAGTACTTC
TRBV6-6	15	few	TRBD2	TRBJ2-7	CASSYSGAALGEQYF	TGTGCCAGCAGTTACAGCGGGGCGGCCCTTGGCGAGCAGTACTTC
TRBV5-1	15	-	TRBD1	TRBJ2-7	CASSWADRGGYEQYF	TGCGCCAGCAGCTGGGCCGACAGGGGGGGATACGAGCAGTACTTC
TRBV7-9	14	-	TRBD1	TRBJ2-4	CASSLEGGAGIQYF	TGTGCCAGCAGCTTAGAAGGGGGCGCTGGCATTCAGTACTTC
TRBV11-2	15	-	TRBD1	TRBJ2-3	CASSPGTGGIDTQYF	TGTGCCAGCTCACCCGGGACAGGGGGCATAGATACGCAGTATTTT
TRBV20-1	18	-	TRBD2	TRBJ2-3	CSARDSGRGPESTDTQYF	TGCAGTGCTAGAGATAGCGGGCGCGGGCCCGAAAGCACAGATACGCAGTATTTT
TRBV6-6	15	-	-	TRBJ1-4	CASSYGGGPNEKLFF	TGTGCCAGCAGTTATGGAGGGGGACCTAATGAAAAACTGTTTTTT
TRBV6-7	13	-	-	TRBJ1-1	CAREDRSGPEAFF	TGTGCCAGGGAAGACAGGTCGGGACCTGAAGCTTTCTTT
TRBV10-3	17	-	TRBD1	TRBJ1-1	CAISDGFLGQTNTEAFF	TGTGCCATCAGTGATGGATTTCTGGGACAGACGAACACTGAAGCTTTCTTT
TRBV4-1	15	-	TRBD1	TRBJ2-7	CASSQEDRVVYEQYF	TGCGCCAGCAGCCAGGAGGACAGGGTGGTCTACGAGCAGTACTTC
TRBV2	15	-	TRBD2	TRBJ2-5	CASGLAGGQVETQYF	TGTGCCAGCGGACTAGCGGGGGGGCAGGTAGAGACCCAGTACTTC
TRBV27	14	once	-	TRBJ2-2	CASSSLERAGELFF	TGTGCCAGCAGTTCCCTAGAGCGAGCCGGGGAGCTGTTTTTT
TRBV3-1	16	-	-	TRBJ1-1	CASSPLSTGNVAEAFF	TGTGCCAGCAGCCCCTTAAGTACAGGGAATGTTGCTGAAGCTTTCTTT
TRBV7-8	17	-	-	TRBJ2-1	CASSLALELSSYNEQFF	TGTGCCAGCAGCTTAGCTCTGGAACTGAGCTCCTACAATGAGCAGTTCTTC
TRBV4-1	17	-	TRBD2	TRBJ2-3	CASSQVTAGEDSDTQYF	TGCGCCAGCAGCCAAGTTACGGCGGGAGAGGACTCAGATACGCAGTATTTT
TRBV27	13	-	-	TRBJ1-2	CASWEGQFEGYTF	TGTGCCAGCTGGGAGGGGCAGTTCGAGGGCTACACCTTC
TRBV19	17	-	TRBD1	TRBJ1-1	CASSRGVSGGIFTMAFF	TGTGCCAGTAGTAGAGGGGTCTCAGGGGGCATTTTTACGATGGCTTTCTTT
TRBV10-2	13	-	-	TRBJ2-7	CASIAGPPYEQYF	TGCGCCAGCATAGCAGGGCCGCCCTACGAGCAGTACTTC
TRBV13	14	-	-	TRBJ2-2	CASSPGGPAGELFF	TGTGCCAGCAGCCCAGGGGGGCCCGCCGGGGAGCTGTTTTTT
TRBV27	17	-	TRBD1	TRBJ1-1	CASSPGGGQGTDTEAFF	TGTGCCAGCAGTCCCGGTGGCGGACAGGGCACGGACACTGAAGCTTTCTTT
TRBV20-1	18	-	-	TRBJ1-2	CSAGQRVLREWEYYGYTF	TGCAGTGCAGGCCAGAGGGTGCTCCGAGAGTGGGAATACTATGGCTACACCTTC
TRBV3-1	20	-	-	TRBJ2-1	CASSQEDLGLYGNSYNEQFF	TGTGCCAGCAGCCAAGAGGATTTGGGCCTGTACGGGAACTCCTACAATGAGCAGTTCTTC
TRBV4-1	16	-	TRBD2	TRBJ2-1	CASSARLAGAINEQSF	TGCGCCAGCAGCGCGAGACTAGCGGGGGCCATTAATGAGCAGTCCTTC
TRBV20-1	14	once	TRBD1	TRBJ1-5	CSAGQGISNQPQHF	TGCAGTGCTGGACAGGGCATCAGCAATCAGCCCCAGCATTTT
TRBV6-6	16	-	-	TRBJ2-1	CASSDFQGDTTNEQFF	TGTGCCAGCAGTGACTTTCAGGGTGATACTACCAATGAGCAGTTCTTC
TRBV6-1	13	-	TRBD2	TRBJ2-1	CGAGSGIYNEQFF	TGTGGGGCTGGTAGCGGGATCTACAATGAGCAGTTCTTC
TRBV28	16	-	TRBD2	TRBJ2-1	CASSFQVSGGYNEQFF	TGTGCCAGCAGTTTTCAGGTTAGCGGGGGTTACAATGAGCAGTTCTTC
TRBV7-6	16	-	TRBD2	TRBJ2-7	CASSLDPSGRMYEQYF	TGTGCCAGCAGCTTAGATCCTAGCGGGAGAATGTACGAGCAGTACTTC
TRBV5-4	14	few	-	TRBJ2-7	CASSLTGEAYEQYF	TGTGCCAGCAGTTTGACAGGCGAAGCCTACGAGCAGTACTTC
TRBV7-9	16	-	TRBD2	TRBJ2-1	CASSLEEREGLREQFF	TGTGCCAGCAGCTTAGAGGAGCGGGAGGGCCTTCGAGAGCAGTTCTTC
TRBV10-2	12	-	-	TRBJ2-7	CASRDGTYEQYF	TGCGCCAGCAGGGACGGAACCTACGAGCAGTACTTC
TRBV20-1	16	once	TRBD2	TRBJ2-3	CSARDRVTSFSDTQYF	TGCAGTGCTAGAGATCGTGTGACTAGCTTCTCAGATACGCAGTATTTT
TRBV6-6	16	-	-	TRBJ1-1	CASSYSRPNIYTEAFF	TGTGCCAGCAGTTACTCGAGACCTAATATATACACTGAAGCTTTCTTT
TRBV6-5	15	-	TRBD1	TRBJ1-1	CASNYGQGMNTEAFF	TGTGCCAGCAACTACGGACAGGGGATGAACACTGAAGCTTTCTTT
TRBV7-6	17	once	TRBD2	TRBJ2-3	CASSLEGGGPGTDTQYF	TGTGCCAGCAGCTTAGAGGGCGGGGGGCCAGGCACAGATACGCAGTATTTT
TRBV30	15	-	TRBD1	TRBJ2-1	CAWSAGQGDANEQFF	TGTGCCTGGAGTGCAGGACAGGGGGATGCGAATGAGCAGTTCTTC
TRBV6-5	17	-	-	TRBJ1-4	CASSYGTGLRTNEKLFF	TGTGCCAGCAGTTACGGGACTGGACTGCGAACTAATGAAAAACTGTTTTTT
TRBV3-1	17	-	TRBD1	TRBJ1-4	CASSQGASGTGDEKLFF	TGTGCCAGCAGCCAAGGCGCCTCCGGGACAGGGGATGAAAAACTGTTTTTT
TRBV20-1	16	once	TRBD1	TRBJ2-7	CSANQVTGTDPYEQYF	TGCAGTGCTAACCAAGTAACCGGGACAGACCCCTACGAGCAGTACTTC
TRBV13	14	-	-	TRBJ2-5	CASSSTIGAETQYF	TGTGCCAGCAGCTCGACTATCGGGGCTGAGACCCAGTACTTC
TRBV10-3	14	-	TRBD1	TRBJ1-4	CAISDGTGEEKLFF	TGTGCCATCAGTGACGGGACAGGGGAAGAAAAACTGTTTTTT
TRBV2	14	-	TRBD1	TRBJ1-2	CARKTTGGDYGYTF	TGTGCCAGGAAAACGACAGGGGGCGACTATGGCTACACCTTC
TRBV5-6	15	-	-	TRBJ1-1	CASSGERGSNTEAFF	TGTGCCAGCAGCGGGGAACGGGGATCAAACACTGAAGCTTTCTTT
TRBV27	14	-	-	TRBJ1-2	CASSVSGGPHGYTF	TGTGCCAGCAGTGTCTCTGGGGGTCCCCATGGCTACACCTTC
TRBV5-1	15	-	TRBD1	TRBJ2-7	CASSLAGGGTYEQYF	TGCGCCAGCAGCTTGGCAGGGGGCGGAACCTACGAGCAGTACTTC
TRBV28	13	-	-	TRBJ2-7	CASSLGGLSGQYF	TGTGCCAGCAGTTTAGGGGGCCTCAGTGGGCAGTACTTC
TRBV20-1	14	-	-	TRBJ2-1	CSASSSSIENEQFF	TGCAGTGCTAGTTCTAGCTCCATTGAGAATGAGCAGTTCTTC
TRBV7-9	15	-	-	TRBJ2-7	CASSFPGHRQYEQYF	TGTGCCAGCAGCTTTCCGGGACATAGACAATACGAGCAGTACTTC
TRBV5-6	13	-	-	TRBJ1-2	CASSLSWDYGYTF	TGTGCCAGCAGCTTGAGTTGGGACTATGGCTACACCTTC
TRBV4-1	16	-	TRBD2	TRBJ2-3	CASSQGPSGRTDTQYF	TGCGCCAGCAGCCAAGGTCCTAGCGGGAGGACAGATACGCAGTATTTT
TRBV6-2/TRBV6-3	12	-	-	TRBJ1-2	CASSYAGNGYTF	TGTGCCAGCAGTTACGCGGGAAATGGCTACACCTTC
TRBV6-1	15	-	TRBD2	TRBJ2-3	CASNGLAGGTDTQYF	TGTGCCAGCAACGGTTTGGCGGGAGGCACAGATACGCAGTATTTT
TRBV30	12	-	-	TRBJ1-1	CAWSRVNTEAFF	TGTGCCTGGAGTCGGGTGAACACTGAAGCTTTCTTT